The rows below give T cell receptor beta chains drawn from one sample of a study of graft-versus-host responses after intestinal transplantation. TCRdb keeps only in-frame clones here, not all; method: immunoSEQ multiplex PCR. The profile covers 77,000 or so clones, with about 90% appearing a single time and 0.55% to 0.8% taken by the ten largest. The input for sequencing was PBMCs, taken 98 days after intestinal transplantation. Every receptor here comes from a human patient who received an intestinal transplant, so some T cells may come from the graft donor. Each CDR3 is given with its conserved first and last residue.

TRBV29-1	TRBJ2-5	CSVAGTKGSQYF
TRBV14	TRBJ2-1	CASRPWGGNEQFF
TRBV9	TRBJ2-7	CASSVGQGPYEQYF
TRBV20-1	TRBJ2-3	CSASSTDTQYF
TRBV2	TRBJ2-3	CASRSGQLTDTQYF
TRBV30	TRBJ2-1	CACAKGVAGHWFNEQFF
TRBV11-2	TRBJ1-3	CASSLARFSGNTIYF
TRBV21-1	TRBJ2-1	CASSKAATGTSGPSSYNEQFF
TRBV7-8	TRBJ2-6	CASSWQYSGANVLTF
TRBV9	TRBJ2-3	CASSVDPLAGGPDTQYF
TRBV13	TRBJ2-4	CASSPYPGQAEGGNIQYF
TRBV13	TRBJ2-5	CASSTTGEETQYF
TRBV28	TRBJ2-7	CASSFSLAVYEQYF
TRBV30	TRBJ1-2	CAWNGGSYGYTF
TRBV20-1	TRBJ2-5	CSVPNPETQYF
TRBV27	TRBJ2-7	CASSVGPSYEQYF
TRBV29-1	TRBJ2-2	CSVVQGLNTGELFF
TRBV27	TRBJ2-1	CASSSGTSGQNEQFF
TRBV28	TRBJ1-2	CASSLGRYGYTF
TRBV16	TRBJ1-1	CASSPGVGTEAFF
TRBV28	TRBJ1-5	CASSFGQPQHF
TRBV5-1	TRBJ2-3	CASSLEVDTDTQYF
TRBV6-1	TRBJ2-7	CASSEAINTPPGYEQYF
TRBV5-1	TRBJ2-3	CASGTSTDTQYF
TRBV18	TRBJ1-1	CASSRRQVIGTEAFF
TRBV25-1	TRBJ1-1	CASSVSGPSGVYTEAFF
TRBV19	TRBJ2-5	CASSIGGTGGTQYF
TRBV4-2	TRBJ2-1	CASSLPASGGLSSYNEQFF
TRBV27	TRBJ2-1	CASSLYGRVVTSSYNEQFF
TRBV5-1	TRBJ1-2	CASSLVASFTYGYTF
TRBV5-1	TRBJ2-6	CASSQGSGANVLTF
TRBV27	TRBJ2-3	CASSPLAGAMYF
TRBV5-6	TRBJ1-1	CASNPFQGYTEAFF
TRBV4-1	TRBJ2-7	CASSLRLAGVYEQYF
TRBV19	TRBJ2-3	CASSIAGTYTDTQYF
TRBV11-2	TRBJ2-1	CASSHLRGSYNEQFF
TRBV28	TRBJ2-7	CASSLLPGTINYEQYF
TRBV4-1	TRBJ2-3	CASSQAPWGRVLAGVDTQYF
TRBV6-1	TRBJ2-3	CASSEADTQYF
TRBV9	TRBJ1-2	CASSGADMNNYGYTF
TRBV7-6	TRBJ1-1	CASSLETGVVTEAFF
TRBV4-1	TRBJ2-7	CASSQVVSSYEQYF
TRBV6-5	TRBJ2-5	CASSYSVWGEEETQYF
TRBV7-3	TRBJ2-2	CASSLTTDTGELFF
TRBV6-5	TRBJ2-1	CASRRGLAGYNEQFF
TRBV7-9	TRBJ2-7	CASRPTSGSKYEQYF
TRBV4-2	TRBJ2-7	CASSRGGTHHSYEQYF
TRBV11-3	TRBJ2-7	CASSSTSGGDEQYF
TRBV4-1	TRBJ2-5	CASSHSSGGETQYF